This T cell receptor (beta chain) was observed in a study of control samples from healthy donors and cancer patients. Method: immunoSEQ multiplex PCR; TCRdb's copy keeps in-frame clones and lacks some. The sample has over 40,000 clones, about nine tenths seen once; the top ten hold roughly 43%. This CDR3 is built from 15 residues. V lost 1 base, J lost 7 bases, and 8 bases stayed unmatched. Germline loops: CDR1 LNHDA, CDR2 SQIVND (reference sequence). This rearrangement joins TRBV19 to TRBJ1-2, with 8 nucleotides matching TRBD1. Sequenced sample: PBMCs. This TCR was recovered from a middle-aged man with head and neck cancer. DNA for the CDR3: TGTGCCAGTAGTATAGCGGCAGGGGGCTCTCCTGGCTACACCTTC. It codes for CASSIAAGGSPGYTF. Using reference TRBV19 and TRBJ1-2 for the parts outside the CDR3, the full variable domain is DGGITQSPKYLFRKEGQNVTLSCEQNLNHDAMYWYRQDPGQGLRLIYYSQIVNDFQKGDIAEGYSVSREKKESFPLTVTSAQKNPTAFYLCASSIAAGGSPGYTFGSGTRLTVV.